These 23 T cell receptor beta chains originate from one sample sequenced in a study of vaccination and CD4 T cells after COVID-19. Treatment meaning: 10-day PBMC culture with coronavirus spike peptide pools or control peptides (ViraFEST assay). Once obtained from cultured CD4+ T cells, the DNA was sequenced using the Oncomine TCR Beta short-read assay. TCRdb ran MiXCR on the PCR reads and lists one entry per CDR3 protein. The profile shows about 15,000 distinct CDR3 sequences, about 33% of them singletons. No antigen has been identified for these receptors. The source material was cultured CD4+ T cells from blood. These receptor sequences come from a human donor with COVID-19.

J is TRBJ2-1 and V is TRBV20-1; the match to TRBD2 covers 10 bases. Germline V gives CDR1 DFQATT, CDR2 SNEGSKA (reference sequence). The CDR3 is 15 amino acids. V lost 3 bases to trimming and J lost 2 bases; unmatched junction nucleotides: 4. This chain's CDR3 is CSASLLAGTYNEQFF. CDR3 in DNA: TGCAGTGCTAGTCTACTAGCGGGAACCTACAATGAGCAGTTCTTC.

This clonotype was recorded a few times. The genes are TRBV21-1 and TRBJ2-7. TRBV21-1 counts as a pseudogene. There are 12 residues in the CDR3. In DNA form, the CDR3 reads TGTGCCAGCAGCAAAGAAGGCTACGAGCAGTACTTC. It codes for CASSKEGYEQYF.

This clonotype was seen a handful of times. J is TRBJ2-2 and V is TRBV25-1, with D perhaps matching TRBD2 (6 bases). CDR1 is MGHDK and CDR2 is SYGVNS in the germline V gene. The CDR3 spans 16 residues. Trimming removed 4 bases at V and 6 bases at J, with 18 bases between. CDR3 in amino acids: CASSGAEGKDAGELFF. CDR3 bases: TGTGCCAGCAGTGGGGCGGAGGGCAAGGACGCCGGGGAGCTGTTTTTT. The full variable domain, rest sourced from reference TRBV25-1 and TRBJ2-2, is EADIYQTPRYLVIGTGKKITLECSQTMGHDKMYWYQQDPGMELHLIHYSYGVNSTEKGDLSSESTVSRIRTEHFPLTLESARPSHTSQYLCASSGAEGKDAGELFFGEGSRLTVL.

This clonotype appeared a few times. The chain has TRBV6-1 and TRBJ2-2, with 7 bases fitting TRBD1. Germline V gene lookup returns CDR1 MNHNS and CDR2 SASEGT. This CDR3 contains 13 residues. V lost 10 bases to trimming and J lost 3 bases; unmatched junction nucleotides: 5. CDR3 residues: CATGDRDTGELFF. As DNA, the CDR3 is TGTGCCACCGGGGACAGAGACACCGGGGAGCTGTTTTTT.

The J gene is TRBJ2-1, the V gene TRBV11-3, with D uncertain. Trimming stripped 1 base from V and 6 bases from J, with 10 bases between. This CDR3 spans 14 amino acids. Germline V gene lookup returns CDR1 SGHNT and CDR2 YENEEA. The CDR3 DNA reads TGTGCCAGCAGCTTAGGACAAGACCTCAATGAGCAGTTCTTC. Translated, it gives CASSLGQDLNEQFF. Full variable domain (remainder filled in from reference TRBV11-3 and TRBJ2-1): EAGVVQSPRYKIIEKKQPVAFWCNPISGHNTLYWYLQNLGQGPELLIRYENEEAVDDSQLPKDRFSAERLKGVDSTLKIQPAELGDSAVYLCASSLGQDLNEQFFGPGTRLTVL.

The chain is built from TRBV11-3 and TRBJ1-5, with 7 nucleotides matching TRBD1. Per the germline V gene, CDR1 is SGHNT and CDR2 is YENEEA. The CDR3 loop spans 14 amino acids. With V trimmed by 5 bases and J by 7 bases, 8 bases remained unmatched. The CDR3 DNA reads TGTGCCAGCAGCCCGACGAGGGGGCCGCAGCCCCAGCATTTT. It is translated as CASSPTRGPQPQHF.

This clonotype was seen more than once but under ten times. The V gene is TRBV12-3 or TRBV12-4, the J gene TRBJ1-2; a possible D gene is TRBD1 (6 bases). With 1 base removed from V and 6 bases from J, the gap between germline ends came to 12 bases. This CDR3 has 14 residues. The CDR3 loop reads CASSLVTGGNGYTF. In DNA, the CDR3 is TGTGCCAGCAGTTTAGTAACTGGGGGCAATGGCTACACCTTC.

The sample holds a few counts of this clonotype. The chain combines TRBV20-1 with TRBJ2-1; D gene uncertain. Trimming shortened V by 0 bases and J by 5 bases, and 11 bases separated the two germline ends. The CDR3 sequence is 14 residues long. Germline CDR1 DFQATT, CDR2 SNEGSKA (reference sequence). CDR3 region: CSARDRLGNNEQFF. CDR3 in DNA: TGCAGTGCTAGAGATCGGCTAGGGAACAATGAGCAGTTCTTC.

The chain uses TRBV4-1 and TRBJ2-3; 9 bases are shared with TRBD2. Germline V gives CDR1 MGHRA, CDR2 YSYEKL. V trimming: 4 bases; J trimming: 2 bases; junction bases outside the gene matches: 10. The CDR3 is 17 amino acids. The CDR3 reads CASSLTIAGAVTDTQYF. CDR3 in DNA: TGCGCCAGCAGCCTGACGATAGCGGGGGCCGTCACAGATACGCAGTATTTT.

The chain carries TRBV2 and TRBJ1-5; no clear D. V was clipped by 3 bases and J by 7 bases, with 7 bases between them. Germline V gene data show CDR1 as SNHLY and CDR2 as FYNNEI. The CDR3 spans 12 residues. In nucleotides, the CDR3 is TGTGCCAGCAGTGAGGGCAGCCAGCCCCAGCATTTT. This codes for CASSEGSQPQHF.

The CDR3 bases are TGCGCCAGCAGCCAAAAAGCGGGAGATACGCAGTATTTT. This sequence encodes CASSQKAGDTQYF. The chain couples TRBV4-3 to TRBJ2-3, with D perhaps matching TRBD2 (6 bases). Germline CDR1 LGHNA, CDR2 YSLEER. V lost 2 bases and J lost 5, with 8 bases in between. The CDR3 is 13 amino acids.

This rearrangement joins TRBV19 to TRBJ2-2; D remains unclear. Germline V gene data show CDR1 as LNHDA and CDR2 as SQIVND (reference sequence). V lost 3 bases, J lost 0 bases, and 8 bases lay in between. CDR3 length equals 15 residues. The CDR3 here is CASSISAANTGELFF. The CDR3 region has the DNA TGTGCCAGTAGTATCTCGGCAGCGAACACCGGGGAGCTGTTTTTT.

This chain joins TRBV20-1 and TRBJ1-1; tentative D call: TRBD1 (6 bases). Germline-derived CDR1 and CDR2 are DFQATT and SNEGSKA (reference sequence). The CDR3 is 15 amino acids. V was cut by 5 bases and J by 1 base, with 17 bases left in between. The CDR3 sequence: CSAFRSGTKNTEAFF. The CDR3 DNA is TGCAGTGCTTTCCGGTCCGGGACAAAGAACACTGAAGCTTTCTTT.

The V and J genes are TRBV5-4 and TRBJ2-2; D is unresolved. This CDR3 has 14 amino acids. Germline-derived CDR1 and CDR2 are SGHNT and YYREEE (reference sequence). Trimming left V 0 bases short and J 6 bases short, with 9 bases between. This CDR3 reads CASSLEARAGELFF. CDR3 DNA: TGTGCCAGCAGCTTGGAGGCTAGGGCCGGGGAGCTGTTTTTT.

The sample holds a few counts of this clonotype. The rearrangement uses TRBV6-4 and TRBJ2-3, with 9 bases matching TRBD1. The CDR3 extends over 15 amino acids. J lost 2 bases, V lost 6 bases, and 6 bases had no gene match. CDR1 is MRHNA and CDR2 is SNTAGT in the germline V gene. CDR3 nucleotides: TGTGCCAGCAGACACCGGGACAGGGCCACAGATACGCAGTATTTT. This codes for CASRHRDRATDTQYF.

By sample share, this clonotype is medium-sized. The rearrangement joins TRBV15 to TRBJ1-5; 7 nucleotides line up with TRBD1. Germline CDR1 and CDR2: LNHNV and YYDKDF (reference sequence). The V gene end was trimmed by 2 bases and the J gene end by 1 base; junction bases not matched to a gene: 5. This CDR3 has 16 residues. CDR3 DNA sequence: TGTGCCACCAGCAGAATCAGGGGGGTGAGCAATCAGCCCCAGCATTTT. Translating it yields CATSRIRGVSNQPQHF.

This clonotype was seen a handful of times. The chain recombines TRBV20-1 with TRBJ2-7; no reliable D call. This CDR3 region has 14 residues. CDR1 and CDR2 (germline): DFQATT, SNEGSKA (reference sequence). The germline V and J ends were trimmed by 6 bases and 0 bases, with 15 bases remaining between them. The CDR3 protein is CSAKRPSTSYEQYF. CDR3 sequence (DNA): TGCAGTGCCAAAAGGCCTTCTACCTCCTACGAGCAGTACTTC.

This clonotype has a single count. The rearrangement links TRBV28 to TRBJ1-5, with D possibly TRBD1 on 6 matching bases. From germline, CDR1 is MDHEN and CDR2 SYDVKM. This CDR3 region has 18 residues. The V and J ends lost 2 bases and 4 bases respectively, with 21 bases between them. CDR3 in amino acids: CASSLVRGSLIRNQPQHF. CDR3 in DNA: TGTGCCAGCAGTTTAGTGAGGGGGAGCCTCATTAGAAATCAGCCCCAGCATTTT. Full variable domain (remainder filled in from reference TRBV28 and TRBJ1-5): DVKVTQSSRYLVKRTGEKVFLECVQDMDHENMFWYRQDPGLGLRLIYFSYDVKMKEKGDIPEGYSVSREKKERFSLILESASTNQTSMYLCASSLVRGSLIRNQPQHFGDGTRLSIL.

This sequence joins TRBV10-3 and TRBJ2-1; D call uncertain. Germline-derived CDR1 and CDR2 are ENHRY and SYGVKD. The CDR3 runs 15 residues. V was clipped by 3 bases and J by 5 bases, with 14 bases between them. CDR3 in DNA: TGTGCCATCAGTGATGGGCAGCGACACCACAATGAGCAGTTCTTC. Protein: CAISDGQRHHNEQFF.

J is TRBJ2-7 and V is TRBV20-1, with 8 bases matching TRBD1. V was pared by 1 base and J by 5 bases, with 7 bases of the junction left unmatched. Per the germline V gene, CDR1 is DFQATT and CDR2 is SNEGSKA (reference sequence). The CDR3 covers 14 residues. The chain's CDR3 is CSARGWTGWNEQYF. CDR3 sequence (DNA): TGCAGTGCTAGAGGGTGGACAGGGTGGAACGAGCAGTACTTC.

The rearrangement links TRBV20-1 to TRBJ1-1; D may be TRBD1 (5 bases). CDR3 length: 14 residues. The ends were cut back, 1 base at V and 0 bases at J, with 9 bases in the middle. Germline V lookup: CDR1 DFQATT, CDR2 SNEGSKA (reference sequence). CDR3 loop: CSARVGVVNTEAFF. The CDR3 coding sequence is TGCAGTGCTAGAGTGGGGGTGGTGAACACTGAAGCTTTCTTT.

The V and J genes are TRBV7-2 and TRBJ2-7; 10 bases are shared with TRBD1. CDR1 and CDR2 from the germline V gene are SGHTA and FQGNSA. V was pared by 5 bases and J by 0 bases, with 19 bases of the junction left unmatched. This CDR3 has 20 amino acids. The CDR3 DNA reads TGTGCCAGCAGCCGCCCCCCCCAAGGGACAGGGGCCCTCAGCTCCTACGAGCAGTACTTC. This translates into CASSRPPQGTGALSSYEQYF.

The rearrangement links TRBV19 to TRBJ1-5; TRBD1 aligns across 7 bases. Trimming took 2 bases from V and 4 from J; bases not matched to a gene: 2. CDR1 is LNHDA and CDR2 is SQIVND in the germline V gene (reference sequence). The CDR3 covers 14 residues. The DNA for the CDR3 is TGTGCCAGTAGTATAACAGGGGTTAATCAGCCCCAGCATTTT. Its translation is CASSITGVNQPQHF.